These 5 T cell receptor beta chains were all obtained from the same sample, sequenced in a study of T cell repertoires in cytomegalovirus infection. Via MiXCR, TCRdb re-called the reads, giving one row per CDR3 protein. Among around 180,000 distinct CDR3 sequences listed, under 30% were seen once. Input material: PBMCs. The receptors derive from a human donor in good health (CMV status not recorded). Some clones in this sample may be carry-over from other donors' samples.

This chain joins TRBV10-3 and TRBJ1-2, with D possibly being TRBD1 (6 bases). CDR3 length: 12 amino acids. Germline lookup yields CDR1 ENHRY and CDR2 SYGVKD. The V end was cut by 2 bases, the J end by 5 bases, with 6 bases between. The DNA of the CDR3 is TGTGCCATCAGTGAGACAGGGTATGGCTACACCTTC. Residues: CAISETGYGYTF.

The rearrangement uses TRBV10-3 and TRBJ1-6; D call uncertain. Trimming took off 3 bases at V and 9 bases at J, with 3 bases between the two ends. CDR1 and CDR2 (germline): ENHRY, SYGVKD. This CDR3 has 11 residues. CDR3 nucleotide sequence: TGTGCCATCAGTGACGGTTCACCCCTCCACTTT. Translated: CAISDGSPLHF.

This clonotype was seen a handful of times. The DNA for the CDR3 is TGTGCCAGCAGTTCAGACGAAGATACGCAGTATTTT. Protein product: CASSSDEDTQYF. The chain is built from TRBV12-3 or TRBV12-4 and TRBJ2-3; no definite D call. V shed 4 bases and J shed 5 bases, with 7 bases lying between them. The CDR3 loop spans 12 amino acids.

V usage is TRBV7-2 and J usage is TRBJ1-2; TRBD1 is a possible D gene (5 bases). This CDR3 region has 13 residues. In germline, CDR1 is SGHTA, CDR2 FQGNSA. V lost 6 bases, J lost 8 bases, and 16 bases lay in between. The CDR3 reads CASSRNYGDGYTF. CDR3 nucleotide sequence: TGTGCCAGCAGTCGAAATTACGGGGACGGCTACACCTTC.

The genes are TRBV23-1 and TRBJ2-1, with 13 bases fitting TRBD2. TRBV23-1 belongs to the ORF category, with a function that is uncertain. This CDR3 comprises 13 residues. J was trimmed by 9 bases and V by 10 bases; bases with no gene match: 6. The CDR3 nucleotides read TGCGCCACCACTAGCGGGGGGGCGATTGAGCAGTTCTTC. It is translated as CATTSGGAIEQFF.